This T cell receptor beta chain appears in the sequencing data of a study of blood T cell repertoires in COVID-19. As handled by the study authors: Estimation of nucleated cell counts relied on the amplification of reference gene primers. Here immunoSEQ multiplex PCR was the method, and the copy in TCRdb shows in-frame clones only, minus some. The DNA gave D and trimming, while V, J and clone size come from that table. The table has 100,000 or so clones, 80% to 95% seen once. The source of this sequence is a man aged 45 to 65 with active COVID-19. The sequenced sample consisted of peripheral blood.

As DNA, the CDR3 is TGCGCCAGCAGCCAAGCGGTAGCGGGAGGGCCTCAATACTACAATGAGCAGTTCTTC. Amino acids: CASSQAVAGGPQYYNEQFF. The genes are TRBV4-1 and TRBJ2-1, with 11 bases that match TRBD2. V lost 1 base to trimming and J lost 3 bases; unmatched junction nucleotides: 11. CDR3 length: 19 residues. The V gene's germline CDR1 is MGHRA and CDR2 YSYEKL.